Below, 19 T cell receptor beta chains from the same sample are listed, as sequenced in a study of cytomegalovirus exposure and HLA in healthy donors. Primers: 60 Vbeta forward and 13 Jbeta reverse. This table comes from immunoSEQ multiplex PCR, and its TCRdb copy is limited to in-frame clones, with some not included. This sample has 95,000 to 150,000 clones, with about 73% found just once. Sequencing was carried out using PBMCs. Source of these receptors: a woman in her 30s in good health and CMV-seropositive.

V and J are TRBV6-5 and TRBJ1-4, with TRBD1 as a possible D gene (5 bases). Trimming stripped 0 bases from V and 6 bases from J, with 14 bases between. The CDR3 spans 16 residues. CDR1 is MNHEY and CDR2 is SVGAGI in the germline V gene. CDR3 bases: TGTGCCAGCAGTTACTCGATGGCCACCAGGGATGAAAAACTGTTTTTT. Protein: CASSYSMATRDEKLFF.

This chain uses TRBV5-5 with TRBJ1-5, with 11 bases lining up with TRBD1. V shed 4 bases and J 5 bases; nucleotides not matched to a gene: 5. Germline V gene sequence: CDR1 SGHKS, CDR2 YYEKEE (reference sequence). CDR3 length: 15 residues. The CDR3 sequence: CASSRGTGGDQPQHF. CDR3 bases: TGTGCCAGCAGCAGGGGGACAGGGGGGGATCAGCCCCAGCATTTT.

The chain carries TRBV29-1 and TRBJ2-7; TRBD1 matches 10 bases. With 7 bases clipped from V and 5 bases from J, the junction kept 8 bases outside the gene matches. The CDR3 length is 13 residues. Germline CDR1 SQVTM, CDR2 ANQGSEA. In nucleotides, the CDR3 is TGCAGCGCTTACGGGACAGGGGACGACGAGCAGTACTTC. Amino acids: CSAYGTGDDEQYF.

This rearrangement joins TRBV6-5 to TRBJ1-1; D is unclear. Trimming took off 11 bases at V and 4 bases at J, with 14 bases between the two ends. Looked up from germline, CDR1 is MNHEY and CDR2 is SVGAGI. The length of the CDR3 is 12 residues. The CDR3, as DNA: TGTGCCTATCGAAGGGAGGGCACTGAAGCTTTCTTT. The encoded protein is CAYRREGTEAFF.

This clone has only a few counts. The chain recombines TRBV14 with TRBJ2-3; TRBD1 matches 10 bases. V gave up 2 bases and J gave up 4 bases; unmatched junction bases: 3. The CDR3 spans 15 residues. CDR1 and CDR2 (germline): SGHDN, FVKESK. CDR3 nucleotide sequence: TGTGCCAGCAGCCAAAGGACAGGGGGTGCAGATACGCAGTATTTT. Residues: CASSQRTGGADTQYF.

This chain uses TRBV5-1 with TRBJ2-5, with 8 bases matching TRBD2. Losses at the gene ends were 4 bases for V and 5 bases for J; bases not matched to a gene: 4. CDR3 length equals 13 residues. Germline-derived CDR1 and CDR2 are SGHRS and YFSETQ. The CDR3 nucleotides read TGCGCCAGCAGCCGGGAGGGGTGGGAGACCCAGTACTTC. This codes for CASSREGWETQYF.

The V call is TRBV11-3, the J call TRBJ2-1; TRBD1 matches 11 bases. This CDR3 has 14 amino acids. Germline V gives CDR1 SGHNT, CDR2 YENEEA. Losses at the gene ends were 6 bases for V and 5 bases for J; bases not matched to a gene: 3. The CDR3 region has the DNA TGTGCCAGCAGTGCGGGACAGGGGGACAATGAGCAGTTCTTC. It translates to CASSAGQGDNEQFF.

The V gene is TRBV4-2, the J gene TRBJ2-3; 8 nucleotides agree with TRBD2. Germline assignment: CDR1 LGHNA and CDR2 YNFKEQ. The CDR3 loop spans 14 amino acids. Losses at the gene ends were 8 bases for V and 1 base for J; bases not matched to a gene: 5. The CDR3, as DNA: TGTGCCAGCCAAATACTAGCGGGCACAGATACGCAGTATTTT. This encodes CASQILAGTDTQYF.

For this clone: At the DNA level, this CDR3 is encoded by other sequences in the same sample as well. This sequence joins TRBV18 and TRBJ2-7, with D possibly being TRBD2 (6 bases). This CDR3 is built from 12 residues. Germline CDR1 reads KGHSH; CDR2 reads LQKENI. Trimming left V 3 bases short and J 4 bases short, with 7 bases between. The CDR3 DNA reads TGTGCCAGCTCACCGGAGGGATACGAGCAGTACTTC. Its protein product is CASSPEGYEQYF.

This sequence joins TRBV7-9 and TRBJ2-3, with D possibly matching TRBD2 (5 bases). V gave up 5 bases and J gave up 0 bases, with 18 bases separating them. Germline assignment: CDR1 SEHNR and CDR2 FQNEAQ (reference sequence). This CDR3 region has 17 residues. The CDR3: CASSIVTGKGSTDTQYF. The CDR3 DNA sequence: TGTGCCAGCAGCATCGTGACGGGGAAGGGAAGCACAGATACGCAGTATTTT. Full variable domain (missing parts from reference TRBV7-9 and TRBJ2-3): DTGVSQNPRHKITKRGQNVTFRCDPISEHNRLYWYRQTLGQGPEFLTYFQNEAQLEKSRLLSDRFSAERPKGSFSTLEIQRTEQGDSAMYLCASSIVTGKGSTDTQYFGPGTRLTVL.

This chain links TRBV29-1 with TRBJ1-4, with D maybe TRBD1 (5 bases). Looked up from germline, CDR1 is SQVTM and CDR2 is ANQGSEA. Trimming removed 7 bases at V and 3 bases at J, with 15 bases between. This CDR3 contains 14 residues. CDR3 sequence reads: CSARTSQANEKLFF. CDR3 nucleotide sequence: TGCAGCGCCCGGACATCACAAGCTAATGAAAAACTGTTTTTT.

As DNA, the CDR3 is TGTGCCAGCAGGGGGACTAGCAACTCCTACGAGCAGTACTTC. Translating gives CASRGTSNSYEQYF. V gene TRBV2 combines with J gene TRBJ2-5; 9 bases line up with TRBD2. The end of the DNA aligns better with TRBJ2-7, so the J call may be wrong. The CDR3 is 14 amino acids. Germline CDR1 reads SNHLY; CDR2 reads FYNNEI.

V gene TRBV29-1 combines with J gene TRBJ2-5; the D gene is possibly TRBD1 (6 bases). The CDR3 totals 15 residues. Germline values: CDR1 SQVTM, CDR2 ANQGSEA. Deletions cut 0 bases from V and 5 bases from J, with 16 bases between. DNA of the CDR3: TGCAGCGTTGAAGACGCTAACCAAAGGGGGGAGACCCAGTACTTC. Protein sequence: CSVEDANQRGETQYF. Full variable domain (remainder filled in from reference TRBV29-1 and TRBJ2-5): SAVISQKPSRDICQRGTSLTIQCQVDSQVTMMFWYRQQPGQSLTLIATANQGSEATYESGFVIDKFPISRPNLTFSTLTVSNMSPEDSSIYLCSVEDANQRGETQYFGPGTRLLVL.

In its sample, this clone was seen once. This chain uses TRBV6-4 with TRBJ1-2, with a tentative D call TRBD1 (6 bases). Germline V gives CDR1 MRHNA, CDR2 SNTAGT. V was shortened by 8 bases and J by 4 bases, with 11 bases between the two germline ends. The CDR3 totals 12 residues. The CDR3 loop is CASRAGAYGYTF. DNA for the CDR3: TGTGCCAGCCGGGCGGGGGCCTATGGCTACACCTTC.

The V gene is TRBV28, the J gene TRBJ2-5; D remains unclear. The CDR3 contains 13 residues. Trimming removed 4 bases from V and 2 bases from J, with 8 bases in between. The germline V gene has CDR1 MDHEN and CDR2 SYDVKM. Written as DNA, the CDR3 is TGTGCCAGCAGTTCTCAGGCACAAGAGACCCAGTACTTC. Translation: CASSSQAQETQYF.

The chain is built from TRBV5-1 and TRBJ2-3; D is possibly TRBD2 (5 bases). V was pared by 0 bases and J by 5 bases, with 10 bases between. In germline, CDR1 is SGHRS, CDR2 YFSETQ. The CDR3 covers 14 residues. The CDR3 loop reads CASSLDGNRDTQYF. The CDR3, as DNA: TGCGCCAGCAGCTTGGACGGGAACAGAGATACGCAGTATTTT.

The V call is TRBV7-2, the J call TRBJ2-1; 8 bases are a match to TRBD2. Germline CDR1 and CDR2: SGHTA and FQGNSA. The trim removed 7 bases at V and 6 bases at J, leaving 11 bases unmatched. CDR3 length equals 15 residues. CDR3 sequence (DNA): TGTGCCAGCAACCCAAGGCTAGCGGGCTCCAATGAGCAGTTCTTC. It translates to CASNPRLAGSNEQFF.

The genes are TRBV2 and TRBJ2-1, with a weak D call TRBD1 (5 bases). The CDR3 is made up of 14 amino acids. Germline lookup yields CDR1 SNHLY and CDR2 FYNNEI. V was clipped by 6 bases and J by 8 bases, with 17 bases between them. This CDR3 is CASSPVGPWDEQFF. The DNA of the CDR3 is TGTGCCAGCAGCCCGGTGGGGCCTTGGGATGAGCAGTTCTTC.

The chain recombines TRBV5-1 with TRBJ2-7, with 11 bases lining up with TRBD1. V shed 3 bases and J 3 bases; nucleotides not matched to a gene: 2. Germline V gene lookup returns CDR1 SGHRS and CDR2 YFSETQ. The CDR3 length is 14 residues. CDR3 sequence (DNA): TGCGCCAGCAGCTCGGACAGGGGGCTCTACGAGCAGTACTTC. Amino acid sequence: CASSSDRGLYEQYF.